This T cell receptor (beta chain) was identified during a study of Graves' ophthalmopathy and Graves' hyperthyroidism. In the study overall: Investigators collected peripheral blood at initial diagnosis, before any treatment was given. Study outcomes and limitations: The study's model predicted ophthalmopathy progression at about 71% sensitivity and approximately 78% specificity.

Trimming at V came to 7 bases and at J to 7 bases, leaving 6 bases not matched to a gene. The CDR3 covers 13 residues. This clonotype came up a few times. The antigen is not known. Investigators amplified TCR beta CDR3 regions from RNA transcripts. Second-round multiplex PCR came after a first-round RT-PCR that employed HTBI primers. In TCRdb, the multiplex PCR reads were re-called with MiXCR into one record per CDR3 protein. The sample yields about 480,000 distinct CDR3 sequences, around 14% seen once. This sequence joins TRBV12-3 or TRBV12-4 and TRBJ2-2, with 7 bases fitting TRBD1. The material sequenced was blood. This sequence originates from a woman aged 25 to 39 with Graves' ophthalmopathy. The CDR3 nucleotides are TGTGCCAGCACAAGGGGGCTGAGCGGGGAGCTGTTTTTT. It codes for CASTRGLSGELFF.